This T cell receptor (beta chain) was sequenced for a study of regulatory T cells in long-lasting Graves disease. The time point is: persistent/refractory GD, antithyroid drugs over 5 years with positive TRAb. Following extraction of RNA from PBMCs, that RNA was used to make the TCR library. Trimming took off 6 bases at V and 10 bases at J, with 15 bases between the two ends. This CDR3 region has 13 residues. Germline V lookup: CDR1 LGHNA, CDR2 YNFKEQ. According to the study, TCR beta libraries were built with iRepertoire HTBI primers and CDR3-region Arm-PCR. TCRdb called the multiplex PCR reads again in MiXCR, with one record for every CDR3 protein. The sample holds over 250,000 distinct CDR3 sequences; more than 20% are singletons and the top ten take 56%. Study-level findings and limits: For persistent Graves' patients, TCR diversity was lower than for newly diagnosed ones. Few sampled subjects may have lowered accuracy. Tissue studied was limited to peripheral blood, excluding thyroid tissue.

In this sample, this clonotype turned up a few times. The antigen remains undetermined. This clonotype was obtained from a female donor with Graves disease. This sample comprised peripheral blood mononuclear cells (PBMCs), obtained when the disease was refractory, from a patient treated with antithyroid drugs. This sequence joins TRBV4-2 and TRBJ1-4; D not certain. CDR3 sequence reads: CASRDSGIGKLFF. CDR3 DNA: TGTGCCAGCAGGGATTCGGGGATCGGAAAACTGTTTTTT.